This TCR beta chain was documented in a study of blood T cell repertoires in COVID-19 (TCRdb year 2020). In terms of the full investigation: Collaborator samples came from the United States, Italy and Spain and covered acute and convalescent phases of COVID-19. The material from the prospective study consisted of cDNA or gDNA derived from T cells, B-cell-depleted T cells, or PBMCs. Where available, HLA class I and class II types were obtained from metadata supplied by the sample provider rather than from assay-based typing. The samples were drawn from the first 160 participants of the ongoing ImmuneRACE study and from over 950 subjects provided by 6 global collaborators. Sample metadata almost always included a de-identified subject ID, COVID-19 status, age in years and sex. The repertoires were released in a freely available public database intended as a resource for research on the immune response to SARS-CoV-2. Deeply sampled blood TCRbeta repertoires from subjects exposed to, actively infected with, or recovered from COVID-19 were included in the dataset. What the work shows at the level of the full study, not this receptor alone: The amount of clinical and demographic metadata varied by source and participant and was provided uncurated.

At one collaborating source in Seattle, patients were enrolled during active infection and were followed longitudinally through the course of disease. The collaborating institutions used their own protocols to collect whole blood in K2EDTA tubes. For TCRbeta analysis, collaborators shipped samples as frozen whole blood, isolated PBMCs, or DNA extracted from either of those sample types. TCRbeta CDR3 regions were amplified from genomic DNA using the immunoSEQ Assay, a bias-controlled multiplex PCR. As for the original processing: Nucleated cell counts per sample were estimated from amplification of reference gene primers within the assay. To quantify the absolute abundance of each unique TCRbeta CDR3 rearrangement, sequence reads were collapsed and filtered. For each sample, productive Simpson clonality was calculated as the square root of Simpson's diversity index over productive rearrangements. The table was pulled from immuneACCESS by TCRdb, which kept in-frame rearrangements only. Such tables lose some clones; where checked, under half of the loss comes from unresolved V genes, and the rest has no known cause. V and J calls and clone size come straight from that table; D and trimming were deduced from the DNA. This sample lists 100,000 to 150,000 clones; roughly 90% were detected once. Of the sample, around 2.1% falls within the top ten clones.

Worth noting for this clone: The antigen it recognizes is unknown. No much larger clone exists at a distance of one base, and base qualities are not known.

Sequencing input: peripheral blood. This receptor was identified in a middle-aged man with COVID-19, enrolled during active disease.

CDR3 sequence: CASSVGGTNTDTQYF. The DNA sequence follows: TGTGCCAGCAGCGTGGGCGGGACGAACACAGATACGCAGTATTTT. The chain couples TRBV9 to TRBJ2-3; TRBD2 could be the D gene, as 6 bases match. From a lookup of the germline V gene, CDR1 and CDR2 are SGDLS and YYNGEE. V lost 2 bases and J lost 2 bases; the stretch between them is 12 bases long. The CDR3 starts with the cysteine, ends with the phenylalanine, and has 15 residues. Only CDR3 DNA remains: 45 bases, in frame from the first base.